The rows below give T cell receptor beta chains drawn from one sample of a study of cytomegalovirus exposure and HLA in healthy donors. The repertoire was sequenced with immunoSEQ multiplex PCR; TCRdb's copy has only in-frame clones and lacks some. The sample lists over 100,000 clones, about 87% occurring once. The material sequenced was PBMCs. These receptors all stem from a woman younger than 45 in good health and CMV-seronegative. Both conserved end residues are trimmed from each CDR3. Rows may omit the clone size; those that give it use once, few, many or a size class.

v_gene	j_gene	len	abundance	CDR3aa
TRBV5-1	TRBJ2-5	11	NA	ASSFGGQETQY
TRBV5-1	TRBJ2-2	13	NA	ASSPGLPNTGELF
TRBV29-1	TRBJ2-5	10	once	SADRGQETQY
TRBV28	TRBJ2-7	12	NA	ASSSPSGGGEQY
TRBV9	TRBJ1-2	12	NA	ASSASTGTYGYT
TRBV5-4	TRBJ1-6	13	NA	ASSPLGTANSPLH
TRBV7-2	TRBJ1-1	13	NA	ASSFYRGLNTEAF
TRBV30	TRBJ1-5	13	few	AWSYFGTANQPQH
TRBV19	TRBJ2-7	12	NA	ASSDLTGINEQY
TRBV7-2	TRBJ1-1	11	NA	ASSFTANTEAF
TRBV29-1	TRBJ2-7	13	NA	SVEGTSGTENEQY
TRBV7-9	TRBJ1-4	15	NA	ASSSLSRGRAFEKLF
TRBV7-2	TRBJ2-2	13	NA	ASSRGLADTGELF
TRBV10-3	TRBJ2-7	12	few	AISEVSGAYEQY
TRBV19	TRBJ2-7	14	NA	ASSIDPGTGSYEQY
TRBV7-9	TRBJ1-1	13	NA	ASSLAQGARTEAF